This T cell receptor (beta chain) was documented in a study of T cell responses to AZD1222 COVID-19 vaccine. Study-wide points: The donors showed a predominance of white British ancestry and of females, with possible underestimation of clonal diversity. Spike-specific TCR breadth and depth were elevated following two AZD1222 doses.

Repertoires were generated with immunoSEQ multiplex PCR, while TCRdb's copy carries only in-frame clones and drops some. The sample yields fewer than 150,000 clones, more than 75% seen once. The junction had 11 bases not matched to a gene; V was cut back by 5 bases and J by 7 bases. Germline CDR1 and CDR2: MNHEY and SVGEGT. This CDR3 region has 16 residues. Of note for this clone: Its cognate antigen is unknown.

The source of this sequence is an adult in good health. The chain carries TRBV6-2 or TRBV6-3 and TRBJ1-2; 12 bases map to TRBD1. The input for sequencing was peripheral blood, taken on day 0 of AZD1222 vaccination. CDR3 in amino acids: CASSDRGTGGFGGYTF. The CDR3 coding sequence is TGTGCCAGCAGTGACAGAGGGACAGGGGGCTTTGGTGGCTACACCTTC.